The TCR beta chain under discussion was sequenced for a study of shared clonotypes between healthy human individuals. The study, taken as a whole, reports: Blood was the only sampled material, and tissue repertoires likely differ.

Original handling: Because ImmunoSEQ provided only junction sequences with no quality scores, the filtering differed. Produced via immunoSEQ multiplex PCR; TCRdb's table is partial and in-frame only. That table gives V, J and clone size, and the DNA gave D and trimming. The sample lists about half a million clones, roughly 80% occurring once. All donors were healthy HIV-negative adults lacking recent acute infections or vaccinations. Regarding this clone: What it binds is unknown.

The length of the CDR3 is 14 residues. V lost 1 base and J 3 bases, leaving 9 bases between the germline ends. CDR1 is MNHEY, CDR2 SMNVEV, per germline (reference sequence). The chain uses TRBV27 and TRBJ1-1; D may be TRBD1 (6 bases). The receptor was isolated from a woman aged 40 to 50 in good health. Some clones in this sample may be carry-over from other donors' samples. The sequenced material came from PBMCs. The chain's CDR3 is CASSLFRGDTEAFF. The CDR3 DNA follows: TGTGCCAGCAGTTTATTTAGGGGGGACACTGAAGCTTTCTTT.